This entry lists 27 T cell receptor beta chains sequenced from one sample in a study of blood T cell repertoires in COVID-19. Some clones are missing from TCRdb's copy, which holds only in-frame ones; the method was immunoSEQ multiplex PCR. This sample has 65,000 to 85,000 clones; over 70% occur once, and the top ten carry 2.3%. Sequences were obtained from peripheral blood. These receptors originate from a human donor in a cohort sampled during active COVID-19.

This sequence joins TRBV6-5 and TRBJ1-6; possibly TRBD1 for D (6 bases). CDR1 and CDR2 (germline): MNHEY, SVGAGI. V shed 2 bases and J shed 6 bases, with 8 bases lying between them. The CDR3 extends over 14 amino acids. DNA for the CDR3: TGTGCCAGCAGTTACAGAGGGGGTAATTCACCCCTCCACTTT. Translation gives CASSYRGGNSPLHF.

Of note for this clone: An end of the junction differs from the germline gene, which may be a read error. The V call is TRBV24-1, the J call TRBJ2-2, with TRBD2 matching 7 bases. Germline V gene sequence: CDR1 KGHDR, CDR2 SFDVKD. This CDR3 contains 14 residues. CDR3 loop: CAASSGAYTGELFF. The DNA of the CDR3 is TGTGCCGCCAGCAGCGGGGCGTACACCGGGGAGCTGTTTTTT.

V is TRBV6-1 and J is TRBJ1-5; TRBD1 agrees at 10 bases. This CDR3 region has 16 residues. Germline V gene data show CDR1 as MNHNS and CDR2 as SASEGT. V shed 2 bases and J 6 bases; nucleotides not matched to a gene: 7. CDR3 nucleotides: TGTGCCAGCAGTGAAAGCTCGGGACAGGGGCGTCAGCCCCAGCATTTT. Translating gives CASSESSGQGRQPQHF.

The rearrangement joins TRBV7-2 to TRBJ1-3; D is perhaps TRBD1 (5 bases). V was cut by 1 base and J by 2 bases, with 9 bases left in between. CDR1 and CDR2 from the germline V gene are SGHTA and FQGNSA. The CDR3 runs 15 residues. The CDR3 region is CASSLGQGPGNTIYF. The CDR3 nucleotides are TGTGCCAGCAGCTTAGGCCAGGGCCCTGGAAACACCATATATTTT.

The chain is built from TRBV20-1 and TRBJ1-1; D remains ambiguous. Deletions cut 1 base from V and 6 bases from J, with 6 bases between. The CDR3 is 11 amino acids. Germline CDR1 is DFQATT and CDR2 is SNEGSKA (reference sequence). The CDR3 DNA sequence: TGCAGTGCTAGAGGGAGGGCTGAAGCTTTCTTT. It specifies CSARGRAEAFF.

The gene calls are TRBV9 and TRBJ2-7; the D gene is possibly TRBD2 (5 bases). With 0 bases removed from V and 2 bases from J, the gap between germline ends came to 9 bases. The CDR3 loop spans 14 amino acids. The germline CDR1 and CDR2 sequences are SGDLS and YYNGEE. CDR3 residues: CASSVDPGTYEQYF. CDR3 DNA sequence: TGTGCCAGCAGCGTAGATCCCGGGACCTACGAGCAGTACTTC.

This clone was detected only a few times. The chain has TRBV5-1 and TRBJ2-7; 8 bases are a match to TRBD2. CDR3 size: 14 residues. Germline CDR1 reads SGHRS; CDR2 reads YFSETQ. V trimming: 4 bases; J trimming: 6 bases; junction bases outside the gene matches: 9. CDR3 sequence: CASSQRGLDFEQYF. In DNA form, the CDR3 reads TGCGCCAGCAGCCAGAGGGGACTAGATTTCGAGCAGTACTTC.

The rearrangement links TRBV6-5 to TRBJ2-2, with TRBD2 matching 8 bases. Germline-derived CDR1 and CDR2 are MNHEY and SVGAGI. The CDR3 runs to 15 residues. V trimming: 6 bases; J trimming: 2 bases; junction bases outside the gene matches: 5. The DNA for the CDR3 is TGTGCCAGCAGAAGGGGACTAGTTAACACCGGGGAGCTGTTTTTT. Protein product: CASRRGLVNTGELFF.

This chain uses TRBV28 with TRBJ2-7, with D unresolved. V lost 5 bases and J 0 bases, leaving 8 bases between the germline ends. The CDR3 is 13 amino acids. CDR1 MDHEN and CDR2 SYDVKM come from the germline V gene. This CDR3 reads CASSQWSSYEQYF. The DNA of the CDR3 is TGTGCCAGCAGTCAGTGGAGCTCCTACGAGCAGTACTTC.

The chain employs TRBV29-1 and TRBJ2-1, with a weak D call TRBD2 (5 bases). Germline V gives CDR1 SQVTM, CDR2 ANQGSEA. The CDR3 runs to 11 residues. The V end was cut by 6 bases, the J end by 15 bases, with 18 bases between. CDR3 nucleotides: TGCAGCGTCGAACGAATACTAGGGTCGTTCTTC. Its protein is CSVERILGSFF.

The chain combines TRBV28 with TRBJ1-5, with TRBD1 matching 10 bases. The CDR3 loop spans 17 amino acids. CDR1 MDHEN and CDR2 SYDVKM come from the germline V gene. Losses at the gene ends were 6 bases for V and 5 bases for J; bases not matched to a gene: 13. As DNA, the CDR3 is TGTGCCAGCAGCAGAACCGGGACAGGGGCATCCGATCAGCCCCAGCATTTT. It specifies CASSRTGTGASDQPQHF.

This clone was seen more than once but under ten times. Here the CDR3 reads CASSEMGRTGFTGELFF. Written as DNA, the CDR3 is TGCGCCAGCAGTGAGATGGGGAGGACAGGGTTTACCGGGGAGCTGTTTTTT. This chain uses TRBV10-1 with TRBJ2-2; TRBD1 agrees at 8 bases. The trim removed 2 bases at V and 5 bases at J, leaving 10 bases unmatched. Germline loops: CDR1 WNHNN, CDR2 SYGVQD (reference sequence). The CDR3 extends over 17 amino acids.

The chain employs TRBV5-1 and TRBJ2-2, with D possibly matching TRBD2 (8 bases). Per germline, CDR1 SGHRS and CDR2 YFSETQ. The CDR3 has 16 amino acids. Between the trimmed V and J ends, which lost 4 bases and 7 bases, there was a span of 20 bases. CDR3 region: CASSREGQTLNGELFF. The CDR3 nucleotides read TGCGCCAGCAGCCGGGAGGGACAGACTTTGAACGGGGAGCTGTTTTTT.

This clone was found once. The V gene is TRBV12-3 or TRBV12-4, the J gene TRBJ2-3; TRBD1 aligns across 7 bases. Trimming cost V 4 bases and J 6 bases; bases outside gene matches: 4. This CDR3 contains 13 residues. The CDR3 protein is CASSSRGIDTQYF. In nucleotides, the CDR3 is TGTGCCAGCAGTTCCAGGGGGATTGATACGCAGTATTTT.

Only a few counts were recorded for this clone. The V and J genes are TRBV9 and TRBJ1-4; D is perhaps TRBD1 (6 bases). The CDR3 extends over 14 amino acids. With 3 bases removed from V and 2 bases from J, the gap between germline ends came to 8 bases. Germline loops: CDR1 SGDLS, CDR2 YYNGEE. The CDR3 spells CASSAQGTNEKLFF. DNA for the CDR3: TGTGCCAGCAGCGCACAGGGTACTAATGAAAAACTGTTTTTT.

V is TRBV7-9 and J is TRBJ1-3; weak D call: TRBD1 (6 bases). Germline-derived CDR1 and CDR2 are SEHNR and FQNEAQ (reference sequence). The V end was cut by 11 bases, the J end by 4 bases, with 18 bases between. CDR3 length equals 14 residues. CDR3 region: CAGSPDSQGNTIYF. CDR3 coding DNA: TGTGCCGGGAGTCCGGACAGCCAAGGAAACACCATATATTTT. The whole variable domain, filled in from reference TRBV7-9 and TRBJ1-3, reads DTGVSQNPRHKITKRGQNVTFRCDPISEHNRLYWYRQTLGQGPEFLTYFQNEAQLEKSRLLSDRFSAERPKGSFSTLEIQRTEQGDSAMYLCAGSPDSQGNTIYFGEGSWLTVV.

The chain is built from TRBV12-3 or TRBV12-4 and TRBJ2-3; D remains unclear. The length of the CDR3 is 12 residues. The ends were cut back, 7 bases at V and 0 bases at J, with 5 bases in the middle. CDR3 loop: CASKQSTDTQYF. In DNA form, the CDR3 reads TGTGCCAGCAAACAGAGCACAGATACGCAGTATTTT.

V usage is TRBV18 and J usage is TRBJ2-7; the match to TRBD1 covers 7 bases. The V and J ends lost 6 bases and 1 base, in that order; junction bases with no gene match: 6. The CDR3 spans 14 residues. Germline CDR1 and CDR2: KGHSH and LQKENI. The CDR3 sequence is CASSSDRVSYEQYF. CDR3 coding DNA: TGTGCCAGCTCGTCCGACAGGGTATCCTACGAGCAGTACTTC.

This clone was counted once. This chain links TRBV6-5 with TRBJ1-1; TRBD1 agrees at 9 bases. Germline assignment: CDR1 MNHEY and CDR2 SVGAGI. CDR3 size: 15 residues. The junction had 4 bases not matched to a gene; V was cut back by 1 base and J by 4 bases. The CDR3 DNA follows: TGTGCCAGCAGTTACTTTATACAGGGGGCCACTGAAGCTTTCTTT. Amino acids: CASSYFIQGATEAFF.

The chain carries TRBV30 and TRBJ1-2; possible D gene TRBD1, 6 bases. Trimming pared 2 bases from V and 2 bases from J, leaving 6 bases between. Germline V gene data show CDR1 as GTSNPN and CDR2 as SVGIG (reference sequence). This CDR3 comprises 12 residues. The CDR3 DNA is TGTGCCTGGAGTACAGGGAACTATGGCTACACCTTC. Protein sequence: CAWSTGNYGYTF.

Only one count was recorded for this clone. The CDR3 here is CASIFRGNTEAFF. The DNA of the CDR3 is TGTGCCAGCATATTCCGGGGTAACACTGAAGCTTTCTTT. The gene calls are TRBV2 and TRBJ1-1; D gene uncertain. The V end lost 7 bases, the J end lost 2 bases, and 11 bases lay between the germline ends. This CDR3 region has 13 residues. Germline values: CDR1 SNHLY, CDR2 FYNNEI.

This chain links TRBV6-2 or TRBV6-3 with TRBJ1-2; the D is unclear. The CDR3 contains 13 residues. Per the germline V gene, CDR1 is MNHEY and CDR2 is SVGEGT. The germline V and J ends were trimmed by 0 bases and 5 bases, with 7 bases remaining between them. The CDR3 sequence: CASSYSRTYGYTF. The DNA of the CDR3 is TGTGCCAGCAGTTACTCGAGGACTTATGGCTACACCTTC.

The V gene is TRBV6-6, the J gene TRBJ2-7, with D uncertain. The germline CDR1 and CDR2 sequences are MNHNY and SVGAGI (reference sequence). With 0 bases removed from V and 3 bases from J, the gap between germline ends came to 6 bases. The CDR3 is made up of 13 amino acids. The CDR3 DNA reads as TGTGCCAGCAGTTACTCTGCGGACTACGAGCAGTACTTC. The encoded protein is CASSYSADYEQYF.

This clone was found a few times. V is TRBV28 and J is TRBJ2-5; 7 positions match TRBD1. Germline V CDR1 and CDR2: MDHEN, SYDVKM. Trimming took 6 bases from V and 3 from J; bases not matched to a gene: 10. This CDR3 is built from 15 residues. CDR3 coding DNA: TGTGCCAGCAGCCCACAGGGGAGACGCAAAGAGACCCAGTACTTC. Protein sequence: CASSPQGRRKETQYF.

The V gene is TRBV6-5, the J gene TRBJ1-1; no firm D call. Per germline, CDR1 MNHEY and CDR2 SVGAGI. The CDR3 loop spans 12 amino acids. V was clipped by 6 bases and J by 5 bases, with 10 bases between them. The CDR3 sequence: CASSTGQTEAFF. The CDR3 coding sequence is TGTGCCAGCAGCACTGGGCAAACTGAAGCTTTCTTT.

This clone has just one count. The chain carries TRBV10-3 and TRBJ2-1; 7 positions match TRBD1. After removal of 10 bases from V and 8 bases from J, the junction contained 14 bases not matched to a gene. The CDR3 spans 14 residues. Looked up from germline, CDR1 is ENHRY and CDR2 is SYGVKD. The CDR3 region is CATYGTVGGDEQFF. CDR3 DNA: TGTGCCACCTACGGGACAGTCGGCGGCGATGAGCAGTTCTTC.

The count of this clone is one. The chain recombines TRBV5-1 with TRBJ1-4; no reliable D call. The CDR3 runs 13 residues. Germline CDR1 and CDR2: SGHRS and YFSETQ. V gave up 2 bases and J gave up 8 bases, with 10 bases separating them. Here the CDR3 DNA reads TGCGCCAGCAGCTTAGGAGCGCAGGAAAAACTGTTTTTT. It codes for CASSLGAQEKLFF.